This is a list of T cell receptor beta chains from one sample in a study of T-cell memory formation after mild COVID-19. TCRdb itself ran the 5' RACE reads through MiXCR, one entry per CDR3 protein. This table has hundreds of thousands of distinct CDR3 sequences, around 28% appearing once. Source material: PBMCs or a T cell subset sorted from them (not recorded which). The source of these receptors is an adult woman who had mild COVID-19 (a few samples of this study predate the infection). Cell type and time point are not known. CDR3s include the opening cysteine and the closing phenylalanine or tryptophan. A D gene is named only where the DNA matches it firmly. A clone size is listed for some rows: how often the clone was seen (once, few, many), or a class if it is expanded.

abundance: .; v_gene: TRBV12-3/TRBV12-4; j_gene: TRBJ1-4; d_gene: TRBD1; CDR3aa: CASRTILDRATGKLFF; CDR3nt: TGTGCCAGCAGGACGATCTTGGACAGGGCTACTGGAAAACTGTTTTTT
abundance: few; v_gene: TRBV19; j_gene: TRBJ2-7; d_gene: .; CDR3aa: CASSITGTSYEQYF; CDR3nt: TGTGCCAGTAGTATTACAGGCACCTCCTACGAGCAGTACTTC
abundance: few; v_gene: TRBV24-1; j_gene: TRBJ1-1; d_gene: .; CDR3aa: CATSQAGGPEAFF; CDR3nt: TGTGCCACCAGCCAAGCCGGGGGCCCTGAAGCTTTCTTT
abundance: .; v_gene: TRBV24-1; j_gene: TRBJ2-3; d_gene: .; CDR3aa: CATSDPSGAGVGTDTQYF; CDR3nt: TGTGCCACCAGTGACCCGTCGGGGGCGGGGGTCGGCACAGATACGCAGTATTTT
abundance: .; v_gene: TRBV6-2/TRBV6-3; j_gene: TRBJ2-5; d_gene: .; CDR3aa: CASRPLPGQGEETQYF; CDR3nt: TGTGCCAGCAGACCTCTTCCGGGACAAGGGGAGGAGACCCAGTACTTC
abundance: many; v_gene: TRBV12-3/TRBV12-4; j_gene: TRBJ2-7; d_gene: .; CDR3aa: CASTISGEQYF; CDR3nt: TGTGCCAGCACCATCAGCGGGGAGCAGTACTTC
abundance: .; v_gene: TRBV20-1; j_gene: TRBJ2-3; d_gene: TRBD1; CDR3aa: CSARARGNTDTQYF; CDR3nt: TGCAGTGCTAGAGCCAGGGGGAACACAGATACGCAGTATTTT
abundance: few; v_gene: TRBV9; j_gene: TRBJ1-5; d_gene: .; CDR3aa: CASSGGHSNQPQHF; CDR3nt: TGTGCCAGCAGCGGGGGGCATAGCAATCAGCCCCAGCATTTT
abundance: .; v_gene: TRBV25-1; j_gene: TRBJ1-2; d_gene: .; CDR3aa: CASSETGRHYGYTF; CDR3nt: TGTGCCAGCAGTGAAACTGGCCGACACTATGGCTACACCTTC
abundance: .; v_gene: TRBV7-2; j_gene: TRBJ2-2; d_gene: .; CDR3aa: CASRRISGELFF; CDR3nt: TGTGCCAGCAGGCGCATCAGCGGGGAGCTGTTTTTT
abundance: .; v_gene: TRBV3-1; j_gene: TRBJ2-5; d_gene: TRBD2; CDR3aa: CASSQDPRTSGGRGYQETQYF; CDR3nt: TGTGCCAGCAGCCAAGATCCCCGGACTAGCGGGGGGCGGGGGTACCAAGAGACCCAGTACTTC
abundance: few; v_gene: TRBV6-5; j_gene: TRBJ2-1; d_gene: .; CDR3aa: CASCRTGFLDEQFF; CDR3nt: TGTGCCAGCTGCAGGACGGGATTTCTCGATGAGCAGTTCTTC
abundance: few; v_gene: TRBV6-4; j_gene: TRBJ1-1; d_gene: .; CDR3aa: CASSVQENTEAFF; CDR3nt: TGTGCCAGCAGTGTACAGGAGAACACTGAAGCTTTCTTT
abundance: many; v_gene: TRBV20-1; j_gene: TRBJ2-7; d_gene: TRBD2; CDR3aa: CSASILSGINYEQYF; CDR3nt: TGCAGTGCTAGCATTTTAAGCGGGATAAACTACGAGCAGTACTTC
abundance: few; v_gene: TRBV5-1; j_gene: TRBJ2-2; d_gene: .; CDR3aa: CASATRQRVGTGELFF; CDR3nt: TGCGCCAGCGCGACACGACAGAGGGTCGGCACCGGGGAGCTGTTTTTT
abundance: .; v_gene: TRBV24-1; j_gene: TRBJ2-7; d_gene: .; CDR3aa: CATSENRGEQYF; CDR3nt: TGTGCCACCAGTGAAAATAGGGGCGAGCAGTACTTC